A selection of T cell receptor beta chains follows, all from one sample in a study of blood T cells in healthy people across ages. TCRdb itself ran the 5' RACE reads through MiXCR, one entry per CDR3 protein. This table holds around 670,000 distinct CDR3 sequences, about 30% found once. Specimen: blood. The receptors derive from a woman aged 80 or over in good health. CDR3s include the opening cysteine and the closing phenylalanine or tryptophan. D genes are given only for firm matches. The size field is filled for only some rows; it gives once, few, many or a size class.

cdr3_aa cdr3_nt cdr3_length clone_size v_call d_call j_call
CASSPPGRGEKLFF TGTGCCAGCAGCCCCCCAGGACGTGGAGAAAAACTGTTTTTT 14 many TRBV4-2 NA TRBJ1-4
CASLGGPDEKLFF TGTGCCTCCCTGGGGGGGCCGGATGAAAAACTGTTTTTT 13 many TRBV12-3/TRBV12-4 NA TRBJ1-4
CASSGGGADEQFF TGTGCCAGCAGTGGTGGGGGGGCCGATGAGCAGTTCTTC 13 many TRBV6-1 NA TRBJ2-1
CSARALRTSPLHF TGCAGTGCTAGGGCCCTTCGGACCTCACCCCTCCACTTT 13 many TRBV20-1 NA TRBJ1-6
CASSLSGDYYNEQFF TGTGCCAGCAGTTTATCGGGGGATTACTACAATGAGCAGTTCTTC 15 many TRBV12-3/TRBV12-4 NA TRBJ2-1
CASSWRGNQPQHF TGTGCCAGCAGCTGGAGGGGCAATCAGCCCCAGCATTTT 13 NA TRBV9 NA TRBJ1-5
CASSPWGLAGGLNTGELFF TGTGCCAGCAGCCCCTGGGGACTAGCGGGAGGACTGAACACCGGGGAGCTGTTTTTT 19 NA TRBV7-8 TRBD2 TRBJ2-2
CASSLGPDRSPGAYNEQFF TGTGCCAGCAGCTTAGGCCCCGACCGCTCGCCGGGCGCCTACAATGAGCAGTTCTTC 19 many TRBV7-9 NA TRBJ2-1
CASSIPGAVYNEQFF TGTGCCAGTAGTATACCCGGAGCAGTTTACAATGAGCAGTTCTTC 15 NA TRBV19 NA TRBJ2-1
CASSLVGSGATQYF TGTGCCAGCAGCTTGGTCGGTAGCGGGGCGACCCAGTACTTC 14 many TRBV5-6 TRBD2 TRBJ2-5
CASTPDRPSYGYTF TGTGCCAGCACCCCCGACAGGCCATCCTATGGCTACACCTTC 14 NA TRBV28 NA TRBJ1-2
CASSQGQSSGNTIYF TGTGCCAGCAGCCAGGGGCAGAGCTCTGGAAACACCATATATTTT 15 few TRBV7-9 NA TRBJ1-3
CSARMLAGGLDEQFF TGCAGTGCTAGAATGCTAGCGGGGGGGCTCGATGAGCAGTTCTTC 15 many TRBV20-1 TRBD2 TRBJ2-1
CSASTQGAHEKLFF TGCAGTGCTTCAACCCAGGGGGCGCACGAAAAACTGTTTTTT 14 few TRBV20-1 TRBD1 TRBJ1-4
CASLWGGGTNEQFF TGTGCCAGCCTCTGGGGCGGGGGGACGAATGAGCAGTTCTTC 14 many TRBV12-3/TRBV12-4 TRBD2 TRBJ2-1
CASSLGRPGSFQETQYF TGCGCCAGCAGCTTGGGCCGTCCAGGTTCCTTCCAAGAGACCCAGTACTTC 17 many TRBV5-1 NA TRBJ2-5
CASSPGQTCNEQFF TGTGCCAGCAGCCCGGGACAGACTTGCAATGAGCAGTTCTTC 14 few TRBV7-6 TRBD1 TRBJ2-1
CGAHDPSGAEDTQYF TGCGGTGCTCACGATCCTAGTGGGGCTGAGGATACGCAGTATTTT 15 NA TRBV20-1 NA TRBJ2-3
CSVGGPNTYNEQFF TGCAGCGTGGGAGGGCCAAACACCTACAATGAGCAGTTCTTC 14 NA TRBV29-1 TRBD2 TRBJ2-1
CASSVGLAGPDTQYF TGTGCCAGCAGCGTGGGACTAGCGGGCCCAGATACGCAGTATTTT 15 few TRBV9 TRBD2 TRBJ2-3
CASTYQETQYF TGTGCCAGCACCTACCAAGAGACCCAGTACTTC 11 many TRBV7-9 NA TRBJ2-5